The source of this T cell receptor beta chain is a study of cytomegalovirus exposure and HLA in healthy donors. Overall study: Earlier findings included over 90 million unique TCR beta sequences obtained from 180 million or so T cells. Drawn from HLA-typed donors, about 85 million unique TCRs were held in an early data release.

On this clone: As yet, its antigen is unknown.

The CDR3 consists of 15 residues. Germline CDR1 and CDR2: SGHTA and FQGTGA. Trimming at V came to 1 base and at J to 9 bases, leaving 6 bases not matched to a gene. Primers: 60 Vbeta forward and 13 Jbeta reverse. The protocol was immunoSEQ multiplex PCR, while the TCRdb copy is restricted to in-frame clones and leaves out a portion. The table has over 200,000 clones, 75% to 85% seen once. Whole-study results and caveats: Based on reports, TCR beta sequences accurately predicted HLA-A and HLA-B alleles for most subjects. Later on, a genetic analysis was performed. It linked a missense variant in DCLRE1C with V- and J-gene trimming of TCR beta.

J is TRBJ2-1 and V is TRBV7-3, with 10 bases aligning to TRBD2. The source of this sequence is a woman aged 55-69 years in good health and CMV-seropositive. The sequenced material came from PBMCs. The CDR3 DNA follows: TGTGCCAGCAGCTTAAGGCTAGCGGGGGAGGGTGAGCAGTTCTTC. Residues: CASSLRLAGEGEQFF. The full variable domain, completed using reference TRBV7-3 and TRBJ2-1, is GAGVSQTPSNKVTEKGKYVELRCDPISGHTALYWYRQSLGQGPEFLIYFQGTGAADDSGLPNDRFFAVRPEGSVSTLKIQRTERGDSAVYLCASSLRLAGEGEQFFGPGTRLTVL.